Given below is one T cell receptor beta chain in context. The antigen is not known. TCRdb re-called the reads through MiXCR, storing one row per CDR3 protein. The sample has roughly 990,000 distinct CDR3 sequences, around 30% seen once. The data stem from a study of T cell repertoires in cytomegalovirus infection. As for the study in general: Indications of both CMV infection and matching HLA type were provided by public TCR beta signatures.

General study results and limits: Carriage of CMV together with the relevant HLA was identifiable through cumulative public TCR beta family frequency. There were HLA-C-restricted CMV-specific TCR beta clonotypes dominating the ex vivo response.

Specimen: cultured CD8+ T cells from PBMCs, collected from culture after CMV antigen stimulation. The TCR sequence derives from a human donor in good health (CMV status not recorded). Some clones in this sample may be carry-over from other donors' samples.

The CDR3 protein is CASSAGQGRQLPQHF. CDR3 in DNA: TGTGCCAGCAGCGCAGGTCAGGGGCGGCAGCTGCCCCAGCATTTT. The V and J genes are TRBV7-9 and TRBJ1-5, with a tentative D call TRBD1 (6 bases). The CDR3 spans 15 residues. Trimming shortened V by 5 bases and J by 9 bases, and 20 bases separated the two germline ends. From germline, CDR1 is SEHNR and CDR2 FQNEAQ (reference sequence).